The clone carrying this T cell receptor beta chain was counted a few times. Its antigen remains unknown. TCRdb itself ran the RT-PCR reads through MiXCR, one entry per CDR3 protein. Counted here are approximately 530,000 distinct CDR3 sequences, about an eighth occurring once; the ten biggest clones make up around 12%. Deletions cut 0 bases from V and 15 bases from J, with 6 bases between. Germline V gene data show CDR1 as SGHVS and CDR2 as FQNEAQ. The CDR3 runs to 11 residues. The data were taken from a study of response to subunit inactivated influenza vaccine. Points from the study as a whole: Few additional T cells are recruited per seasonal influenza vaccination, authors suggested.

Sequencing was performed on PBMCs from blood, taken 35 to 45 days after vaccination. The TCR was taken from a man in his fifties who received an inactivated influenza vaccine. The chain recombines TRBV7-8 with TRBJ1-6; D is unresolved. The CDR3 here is CASSLAGHLHF. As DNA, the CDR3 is TGTGCCAGCAGCTTAGCAGGGCACCTCCACTTT.